This T cell receptor beta chain was documented in a study of cytomegalovirus exposure and HLA in healthy donors (dated by TCRdb to 2017 to 2019). A note on the overall study: According to a later analysis, the roughly 120 validation repertoires were produced on the same platform as the roughly 600 repertoires of the first cohort. The aim of the study was to test whether cataloging public T cell receptors could identify signatures of past pathogen exposure. Along with the approximately 700-subject first cohort, a separate validation cohort of over 90 different subjects was used. High-throughput TCR immunosequencing, statistical association of individual TCRs with disease status, and machine learning were combined to predict cytomegalovirus infection status. Points the paper makes about the study in general: Cytomegalovirus status was reported to be diagnosed by the classifier with high specificity and sensitivity in both the original and validation cohorts. Most TCR sequences were observed very rarely across donors, whereas some public TCRs were present in many individuals. The study gave a list of some 150 TCR beta chains associated with cytomegalovirus. The authors suggested that the approach could potentially be generalized to other disease states and immunological phenotypes. A later analysis lacked HLA typing for the validation cohort, so it scored co-occurrence in that cohort across all 130 or so repertoires. In vitro tests confirmed that a few of the cytomegalovirus-associated TCR beta chains recognize cytomegalovirus antigens. In a later analysis, TCRs clustered in the first cohort were found to also tend to co-occur in the approximately 120 validation repertoires, with 94% of cluster scores above 0.

Concerning this clone: Its antigen remains unidentified. It has no much larger one-base neighbor in the sample; base qualities were not kept.

Donors formed part of the validation cohort, which comprised 95 to 150 subjects and was distinct from the first cohort of fewer than 750 subjects. Libraries were made using the immunoSEQ multiplex PCR assay. In the authors' own workflow: A statistical classification framework was developed to diagnose cytomegalovirus status using the catalog of TCR beta chain sequences. TCRdb obtained this table from immuneACCESS and retained in-frame rearrangements with V and J assigned. These tables miss some clones; where compared with another copy, unresolved V genes account for less than half of the shortfall, and the remainder is unexplained. V and J calls plus clone size are reproduced from that table; the DNA served to infer D and trimming. A total of 150,000 to 200,000 clones appear in this sample, roughly 84% of them only once. The ten largest clones take up around 2.8% of the sample. The sequence came from a woman younger than 35 in good health and CMV-seropositive. The sequenced sample consisted of PBMCs.

The DNA sequence is as follows: TGCGCCAGCAGCCATCCACAGGAAAAACTGTTTTTT. It is translated as CASSHPQEKLFF. The chain is assembled from TRBV4-1 and TRBJ1-4; the D gene remains uncertain. V loses 3 bases, J loses 8 bases, and the germline ends lie 7 bases apart. The CDR3 runs 12 residues from the cysteine to the phenylalanine. Just CDR3 DNA is preserved here, 36 bases in frame from base 1. The germline V gene specifies MGHRA as CDR1 and YSYEKL as CDR2.